This T cell receptor beta chain appears in the sequencing data of a study of OX40 agonist ivuxolimab in advanced cancers. Per germline, CDR1 DFQATT and CDR2 SNEGSKA (reference sequence). With 5 bases removed from V and 8 bases from J, the gap between germline ends came to 10 bases. This CDR3 spans 11 amino acids. The repertoire was sequenced with immunoSEQ multiplex PCR; TCRdb's copy has only in-frame clones and lacks some. The sample has 71,000 or so clones, approximately 80% seen once. Ten or more counts support this clone. This receptor was obtained from an adult with an advanced solid tumor such as melanoma, head and neck, liver or kidney cancer. The specimen was CD4+ or CD8+ T cells sorted from blood, collected in a trial of the OX40 agonist ivuxolimab. V gene TRBV20-1 combines with J gene TRBJ2-4; the D gene is possibly TRBD1 (5 bases). The CDR3 DNA is TGCAGTGCTCGCCAAGGGGACATTCAGTACTTC. Protein product: CSARQGDIQYF.